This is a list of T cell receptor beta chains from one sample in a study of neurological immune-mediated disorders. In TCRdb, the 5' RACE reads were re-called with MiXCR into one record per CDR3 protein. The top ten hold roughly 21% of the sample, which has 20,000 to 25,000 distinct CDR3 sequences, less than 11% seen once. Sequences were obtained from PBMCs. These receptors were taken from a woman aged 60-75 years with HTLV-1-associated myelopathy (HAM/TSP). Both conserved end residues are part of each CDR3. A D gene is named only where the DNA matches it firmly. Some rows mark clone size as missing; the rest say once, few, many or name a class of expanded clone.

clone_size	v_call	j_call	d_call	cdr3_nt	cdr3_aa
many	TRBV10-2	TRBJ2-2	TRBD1	TGCGCCAGCAGTTGGACAGGCCCAGCCACCGGGGAGCTGTTTTTT	CASSWTGPATGELFF
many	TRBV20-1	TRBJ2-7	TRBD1	TGCAGTGCGAGACCGGGACAGGGGGTCCACGAGCAGTACTTC	CSARPGQGVHEQYF
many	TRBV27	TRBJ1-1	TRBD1	TGTGCCAGCAGTCTGGACAGGGGGAATACTGAAGCTTTCTTT	CASSLDRGNTEAFF
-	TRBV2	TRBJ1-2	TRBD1	TGTGCCAGCAGCACCGGGACAGGGACGGATTCGGGCTACACCTTC	CASSTGTGTDSGYTF
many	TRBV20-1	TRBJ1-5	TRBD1	TGCAGTGCCGGGGACAGGGGACAGCCCCAGCATTTT	CSAGDRGQPQHF
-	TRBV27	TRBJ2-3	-	TGTGCCAGCAGTTTATGGGGAACTAGCACAGATACGCAGTATTTT	CASSLWGTSTDTQYF
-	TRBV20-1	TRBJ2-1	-	TGCAGTGCCCTAGGGGGGGCGGCCAATGAGCAGTTCTTC	CSALGGAANEQFF
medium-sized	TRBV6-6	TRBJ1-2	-	TGTGCCAGCAGTTTGAGCGCCCAGAACTATGGCTACACCTTC	CASSLSAQNYGYTF
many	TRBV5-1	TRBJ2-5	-	TGCGCCAGCAGCCCTGGACAGCTAGAAGAGACCCAGTACTTC	CASSPGQLEETQYF
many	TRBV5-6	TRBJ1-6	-	TGTGCCAGCAGCCCCGGAGTTCTGAGCTCCTATAATTCACCCCTCCACTTT	CASSPGVLSSYNSPLHF
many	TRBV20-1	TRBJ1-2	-	TGCAGTGCTAGGCTCAGGCCGGGAGATGGCTACACCTTC	CSARLRPGDGYTF
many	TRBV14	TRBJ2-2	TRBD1	TGTGCCAGCAGCCAAGGCACAGGGGTCACCGGGGAGCTGTTTTTT	CASSQGTGVTGELFF
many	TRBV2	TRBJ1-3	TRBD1	TGTGCCAGCAGTGATCAGGGGGCGTATGGAAACACCATATATTTT	CASSDQGAYGNTIYF
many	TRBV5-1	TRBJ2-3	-	TGCGCCAGCAGCTCTGGCAGGGCGAGCACAGATACGCAGTATTTT	CASSSGRASTDTQYF
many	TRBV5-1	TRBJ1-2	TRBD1	TGCGCCAGCAGCTGGAGCCAACCTGACAGGGGAAGAAGGAGGAATGGCTACACCTTC	CASSWSQPDRGRRRNGYTF
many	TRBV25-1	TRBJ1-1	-	TGTGCCAGCCAGCCCTTCAAGGCGAACACTGAAGCTTTCTTT	CASQPFKANTEAFF
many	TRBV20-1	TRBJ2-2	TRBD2	TGCAGTGCTAGAGCCAACGGGGGACTAGCGGGGGGCCGGGGCGGGGAGCTGTTTTTT	CSARANGGLAGGRGGELFF
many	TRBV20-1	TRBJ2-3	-	TGCAGTGCTAGAGATACAGATGGCGGGTGGGGCACAGATACGCAGTATTTT	CSARDTDGGWGTDTQYF
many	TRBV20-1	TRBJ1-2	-	TGCAGTGCTAGAATTCGACCGCACCGAAACTATGGCTACACCTTC	CSARIRPHRNYGYTF
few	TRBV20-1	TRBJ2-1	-	TGCAGTGCCCATCTGGCCTCCTCCCCCTACAATGAGCAGTTCTTC	CSAHLASSPYNEQFF
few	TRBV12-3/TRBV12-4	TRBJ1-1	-	TGTGCCAGCAGTAAGAGGACAGCTAACACTGAAGCTTTCTTT	CASSKRTANTEAFF
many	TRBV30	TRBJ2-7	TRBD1	TGTGCCTGGAGTCCAGGGGGAGCCTACGAGCAGTACTTC	CAWSPGGAYEQYF
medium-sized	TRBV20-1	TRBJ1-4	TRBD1	TGCAGTGCTTACGCGCAGGGGGATGAAAAACTGTTTTTT	CSAYAQGDEKLFF
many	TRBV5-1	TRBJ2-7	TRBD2	TGCGCCAGCGCCCCCCTAGCGGATTCCTACGAGCAGTACTTC	CASAPLADSYEQYF
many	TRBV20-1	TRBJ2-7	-	TGCAGTGCGGTCTACCTGAGCTCCTACGAGCAGTACTTC	CSAVYLSSYEQYF
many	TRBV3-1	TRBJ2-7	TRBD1	TGTGCCAGCAGCCAAGACGTCGTACAGGGGAACGAGCAGTACTTC	CASSQDVVQGNEQYF
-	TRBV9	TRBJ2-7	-	TGTGCCAGCAGCTCCGACAGATACGAGCAGTACTTC	CASSSDRYEQYF
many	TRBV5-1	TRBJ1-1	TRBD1	TGCGCCAGCTACCAAGGGGGCGCGGGTACTGAAGCTTTCTTT	CASYQGGAGTEAFF
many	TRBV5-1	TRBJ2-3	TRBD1	TGCGCCAGCAGCTTGAGGGGGCTATACACAGATACGCAGTATTTT	CASSLRGLYTDTQYF
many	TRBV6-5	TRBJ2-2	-	TGTGCCAGCAGTTACTTCCCTAACACCGGGGAGCTGTTTTTT	CASSYFPNTGELFF
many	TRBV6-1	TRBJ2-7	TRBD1	TGTGCCAGCAGTGAAGTACGGGCAGGGGGCTTCTACGAGCAGTACTTC	CASSEVRAGGFYEQYF
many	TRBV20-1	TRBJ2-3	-	TGCAGTGCGCTCACAGGGCGTCCAATGGATACGCAGTATTTT	CSALTGRPMDTQYF
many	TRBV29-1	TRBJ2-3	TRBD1	TGCAGCGGGGGACAGAAAAGCACAGATACGCAGTATTTT	CSGGQKSTDTQYF
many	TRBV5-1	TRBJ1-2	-	TGCGCCAGCAGCATCCGGGCTCGGGGGGGTTATGGCTACACCTTC	CASSIRARGGYGYTF
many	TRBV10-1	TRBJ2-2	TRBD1	TGCGCCAGCAGCTCGACAGGGGAGAACACCGGGGAGCTGTTTTTT	CASSSTGENTGELFF
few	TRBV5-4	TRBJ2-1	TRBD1	TGTGCCAGCAGCCCGGGACAGGGGGTCTTTGGGCAGTTCTTC	CASSPGQGVFGQFF
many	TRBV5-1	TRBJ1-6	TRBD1	TGCGCCAGCAGCTTGCGGACAGGGGGCATTGGTTCACCCCTCCACTTT	CASSLRTGGIGSPLHF
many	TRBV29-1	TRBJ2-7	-	TGCAGCGTTGCCGGGAATTCCTACGAGCAGTACTTC	CSVAGNSYEQYF
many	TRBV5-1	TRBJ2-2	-	TGCGCCAGCAGCTTGGGGTGGACCGGGGAGCTGTTTTTT	CASSLGWTGELFF
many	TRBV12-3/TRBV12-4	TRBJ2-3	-	TGTGCCAGCAGCTCTGGGAATTACGCATATACGCAGTATTTT	CASSSGNYAYTQYF
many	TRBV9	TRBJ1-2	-	TGTGCCAGCAGCGAGATGACAGCTAACTATGGCTACACCTTC	CASSEMTANYGYTF
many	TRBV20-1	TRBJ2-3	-	TGCAGTGCTAGGGGTCTTGCAGATACGCAGTATTTT	CSARGLADTQYF
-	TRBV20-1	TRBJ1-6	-	TGCAGTGCTAGAGAGGCGGAGGGGCGCGAGAATTCACCACTACACTTT	CSAREAEGRENSPLHF
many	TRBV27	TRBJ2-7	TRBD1	TGTGCCAGCAGTTTCCAACTGGACAGGGGGTACGAGCAGTACTTC	CASSFQLDRGYEQYF
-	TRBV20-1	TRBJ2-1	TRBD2	TGCAGTGCTATGGGACTAGCGGGGTACAGTTATGAGCAGTTCTTC	CSAMGLAGYSYEQFF
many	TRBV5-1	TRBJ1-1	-	TGCGCCAGCAGACACGAGAACACTGAAGCTTTCTTT	CASRHENTEAFF
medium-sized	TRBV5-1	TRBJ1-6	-	TGCGCCAGCAGCTCCACCTCCACGGGGAACGATTCACCCCTCCACTTT	CASSSTSTGNDSPLHF
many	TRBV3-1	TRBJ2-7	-	TGTGCCAGCAGCCAAGCCTTAGCACGGTCCTACGAGCAGTACTTC	CASSQALARSYEQYF
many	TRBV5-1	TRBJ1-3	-	TGCGCCAGCAGCTTGTATGCAGTCACTGGAAACACCATATATTTT	CASSLYAVTGNTIYF
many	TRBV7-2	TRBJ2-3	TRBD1	TGTGCCAGCAGCTTTGACAGGGCCACAGATACGCAGTATTTT	CASSFDRATDTQYF
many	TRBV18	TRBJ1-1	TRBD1	TGTGCCAGCTCACTCAGGGGGGACAGAAACACTGAAGCTTTCTTT	CASSLRGDRNTEAFF
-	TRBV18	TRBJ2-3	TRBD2	TGTGCCAGCTCACCACCGGGACTAGCGGGGGCCATAGATACGCAGTATTTT	CASSPPGLAGAIDTQYF
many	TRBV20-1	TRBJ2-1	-	TGCAGTGCTAGAGGACTTAGGAGGTACAATGAGCAGTTCTTC	CSARGLRRYNEQFF
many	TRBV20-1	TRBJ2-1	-	TGCAGTGCCCCAGGTGGCGGTAGGACCTACAATGAGCAGTTCTTC	CSAPGGGRTYNEQFF